Each of the 25 T cell receptor beta chains below was sequenced from the same sample in a study of T-cell reconstitution after alpha-beta-depleted transplantation in children. TCRbeta library preparation incorporated unique molecular identifiers. One entry per CDR3 protein, called by TCRdb with MiXCR from the PCR reads. The profile covers roughly 310,000 distinct CDR3 sequences, with about a quarter appearing a single time and approximately 10% taken by the ten largest. Sample: PBMCs, mostly from graft donor cells, taken 180 days after TCRalphabeta/CD19-depleted stem cell transplant. All receptors derive from a male patient under 18 who had a stem cell transplant for acute lymphoblastic leukemia, so the T cells may come from the graft donor.

This chain connects TRBV7-9 to TRBJ2-7; a weak D match, TRBD2 (5 bases). With 4 bases removed from V and 3 bases from J, the gap between germline ends came to 19 bases. The germline V gene has CDR1 SEHNR and CDR2 FQNEAQ (reference sequence). The CDR3 loop spans 16 amino acids. The DNA of the CDR3 is TGTGCCAGCAGCTCTCGACCGAACCTTGAGGGCTACGAGCAGTACTTC. Translating it yields CASSSRPNLEGYEQYF. The complete variable domain, with remaining parts taken from reference TRBV7-9 and TRBJ2-7, reads DTGVSQNPRHKITKRGQNVTFRCDPISEHNRLYWYRQTLGQGPEFLTYFQNEAQLEKSRLLSDRFSAERPKGSFSTLEIQRTEQGDSAMYLCASSSRPNLEGYEQYFGPGTRLTVT.

The CDR3 is CAISWTSGRETQYF. CDR3 DNA sequence: TGTGCCATCAGTTGGACTAGCGGGAGGGAGACCCAGTACTTC. V gene TRBV10-3 combines with J gene TRBJ2-5; 14 bases align to TRBD2. Losses at the gene ends were 5 bases for V and 5 bases for J; bases not matched to a gene: 1. Germline loops: CDR1 ENHRY, CDR2 SYGVKD. This CDR3 has 14 amino acids.

In its sample, this clonotype was seen a few times. V and J are TRBV20-1 and TRBJ2-3, with TRBD1 as a possible D gene (5 bases). The CDR3 spans 12 residues. The V gene lost 4 bases and the J gene lost 6 bases, with 11 bases spanning the gap. The germline gives CDR1 DFQATT, CDR2 SNEGSKA (reference sequence). The CDR3 DNA reads as TGCAGTGCTACCCAGGGAACGGATACGCAGTATTTT. This sequence encodes CSATQGTDTQYF.

The chain couples TRBV15 to TRBJ2-1, with 8 nucleotides matching TRBD2. Per the germline V gene, CDR1 is LNHNV and CDR2 is YYDKDF (reference sequence). This CDR3 has 17 residues. Germline trimming cut 0 bases from V and 3 bases from J; bases unmatched to any gene: 7. CDR3: CATSRDKAGGDYNEQFF. CDR3 nucleotide sequence: TGTGCCACCAGCAGAGATAAGGCGGGAGGAGACTACAATGAGCAGTTCTTC.

This clonotype appeared a few times. The chain joins TRBV28 to TRBJ2-1; either TRBD1 or TRBD2 may fit D (5 bases each). The CDR3 length is 15 residues. CDR1 is MDHEN and CDR2 is SYDVKM in the germline V gene. The V and J ends lost 1 base and 4 bases respectively, with 11 bases between them. CDR3 nucleotides: TGTGCCAGCAGTTTATACGGGGCGCGGTACAATGAGCAGTTCTTC. It specifies CASSLYGARYNEQFF.

The V gene is TRBV15, the J gene TRBJ2-1, with D possibly being TRBD1 (5 bases). The CDR3 extends over 13 amino acids. Germline V gene data show CDR1 as LNHNV and CDR2 as YYDKDF (reference sequence). V lost 0 bases, J lost 7 bases, and 7 bases lay in between. CDR3 in amino acids: CATSRDPGNEQFF. The DNA of the CDR3 is TGTGCCACCAGCAGAGATCCAGGGAATGAGCAGTTCTTC.

This clonotype was found a few times. The genes are TRBV15 and TRBJ2-7; perhaps D is TRBD1 or TRBD2 (5 bases each). The CDR3 contains 16 residues. The V end lost 1 base, the J end lost 6 bases, and 19 bases lay between the germline ends. CDR1 and CDR2 (germline): LNHNV, YYDKDF (reference sequence). CDR3 nucleotide sequence: TGTGCCACCAGCAGAGTCCCCGGGACCTCCATTTCCGAGCAGTACTTC. It yields the protein CATSRVPGTSISEQYF.

This chain uses TRBV7-9 with TRBJ2-4; a weak D match, TRBD1 (5 bases). Germline V gene lookup returns CDR1 SEHNR and CDR2 FQNEAQ (reference sequence). CDR3 length: 15 residues. V dropped 2 bases and J dropped 7 bases, with 15 bases sitting between them. The CDR3, as DNA: TGTGCCAGCAGCTTAATTGTCCCAGGGATGAACATTCAGTACTTC. Protein: CASSLIVPGMNIQYF.

V gene TRBV28 combines with J gene TRBJ1-1, with D uncertain. Trimming cost V 2 bases and J 10 bases, with 11 bases left between them. This CDR3 has 12 amino acids. CDR1 and CDR2 (germline): MDHEN, SYDVKM. The CDR3 region is CASSLEFSSAFF. In nucleotides, the CDR3 is TGTGCCAGCAGTTTAGAGTTCTCGTCAGCTTTCTTT.

This clonotype has only a few counts. The chain combines TRBV20-1 with TRBJ2-3; the D is unclear. Per the germline V gene, CDR1 is DFQATT and CDR2 is SNEGSKA (reference sequence). The CDR3 loop spans 16 amino acids. The ends were cut back, 0 bases at V and 0 bases at J, with 13 bases in the middle. As DNA, the CDR3 is TGCAGTGCTAGAGATCCAAAGCGAACTAGCACAGATACGCAGTATTTT. Translation: CSARDPKRTSTDTQYF.

The chain links TRBV4-2 to TRBJ2-3; D may be TRBD1 or TRBD2 (5 bases each). V shed 1 base and J shed 2 bases, with 16 bases lying between them. The germline gives CDR1 LGHNA, CDR2 YNFKEQ. This CDR3 comprises 17 residues. The CDR3: CASSQGGTGSYTDTQYF. CDR3 DNA: TGTGCCAGCAGCCAAGGAGGGACGGGTTCATACACAGATACGCAGTATTTT.

V and J are TRBV12-3 or TRBV12-4 and TRBJ1-5, with 8 positions matching TRBD1. Trimming cost V 8 bases and J 2 bases; bases outside gene matches: 5. The CDR3 is 14 amino acids. Here the CDR3 reads CASQLTGGNQPQHF. The CDR3 DNA is TGTGCCAGCCAACTGACAGGGGGCAATCAGCCCCAGCATTTT.

The chain carries TRBV28 and TRBJ2-3, with 13 bases matching TRBD2. Unmatched junction bases numbered 5, after V lost 1 base and J lost 4 bases. CDR1 and CDR2 (germline): MDHEN, SYDVKM. This CDR3 is built from 17 residues. The DNA for the CDR3 is TGTGCCAGCAGTTTATCTTGGACTAGCGGGAGCCCAGATACGCAGTATTTT. Its translation is CASSLSWTSGSPDTQYF. The whole variable domain, filled in from reference TRBV28 and TRBJ2-3, reads DVKVTQSSRYLVKRTGEKVFLECVQDMDHENMFWYRQDPGLGLRLIYFSYDVKMKEKGDIPEGYSVSREKKERFSLILESASTNQTSMYLCASSLSWTSGSPDTQYFGPGTRLTVL.

This clonotype was recorded once. The rearrangement uses TRBV12-3 or TRBV12-4 and TRBJ2-7; 7 bases are a match to TRBD2. Losses at the gene ends were 0 bases for V and 0 bases for J; bases not matched to a gene: 8. The CDR3 contains 17 residues. Written as DNA, the CDR3 is TGTGCCAGCAGTTTAGCCGGGAGGCCCCGCATCTCCTACGAGCAGTACTTC. It encodes CASSLAGRPRISYEQYF.

This chain joins TRBV9 and TRBJ2-1; 10 bases agree with TRBD2. This CDR3 has 16 residues. The V gene's germline CDR1 is SGDLS and CDR2 YYNGEE. V gave up 5 bases and J gave up 4 bases; unmatched junction bases: 9. CDR3 sequence: CASSVSGRAQYNEQFF. CDR3 sequence (DNA): TGTGCCAGCAGTGTGAGCGGGAGGGCTCAGTACAATGAGCAGTTCTTC. Variable domain in full (rest from reference TRBV9 and TRBJ2-1): DSGVTQTPKHLITATGQRVTLRCSPRSGDLSVYWYQQSLDQGLQFLIQYYNGEERAKGNILERFSAQQFPDLHSELNLSSLELGDSALYFCASSVSGRAQYNEQFFGPGTRLTVL.

This clonotype was seen more than once but under ten times. The J gene is TRBJ2-1, the V gene TRBV3-1; 7 nucleotides agree with TRBD2. The ends lost 5 bases at V and 0 bases at J; junction bases unmatched: 4. CDR1 is LGHDT and CDR2 is YNNKEL in the germline V gene (reference sequence). This CDR3 has 15 residues. CDR3 residues: CASSTLAPSYNEQFF. The CDR3 nucleotides are TGTGCCAGCAGCACACTAGCGCCCTCCTACAATGAGCAGTTCTTC.

This clonotype was detected many times. The chain employs TRBV5-1 and TRBJ2-7, with D possibly TRBD2 on 6 matching bases. Germline values: CDR1 SGHRS, CDR2 YFSETQ. The V gene lost 4 bases and the J gene lost 3 bases, with 17 bases spanning the gap. The CDR3 contains 15 residues. The CDR3 sequence is CASSVAGWSDYEQYF. Here the CDR3 DNA reads TGCGCCAGCAGCGTTGCGGGGTGGTCTGACTACGAGCAGTACTTC.

This clonotype has a handful of counts. V is TRBV7-9 and J is TRBJ2-7; 16 positions agree with TRBD2. The V gene end was trimmed by 0 bases and the J gene end by 2 bases; junction bases not matched to a gene: 1. CDR1 SEHNR and CDR2 FQNEAQ come from the germline V gene (reference sequence). The CDR3 is 17 residues long. The CDR3 sequence is CASSLAGLAGGTYEQYF. The CDR3 DNA reads as TGTGCCAGCAGCTTAGCGGGACTAGCGGGAGGGACCTACGAGCAGTACTTC.

In DNA form, the CDR3 reads TGTGCCAGCAGCTTACCGGACTGGGTTGGCAACATTCAGTACTTC. Protein product: CASSLPDWVGNIQYF. The rearrangement uses TRBV7-6 and TRBJ2-4, with D perhaps TRBD2 (5 bases). Trimming stripped 2 bases from V and 7 bases from J, with 15 bases between. The CDR3 is 15 amino acids. The germline gives CDR1 SGHVS, CDR2 FNYEAQ.

This clonotype has a handful of counts. The V gene is TRBV7-9, the J gene TRBJ2-1, with 11 nucleotides matching TRBD2. The CDR3 contains 16 residues. Germline V gene sequence: CDR1 SEHNR, CDR2 FQNEAQ (reference sequence). V was pared by 3 bases and J by 3 bases, with 4 bases of the junction left unmatched. The CDR3 nucleotides read TGTGCCAGCAGCTTGGACGGGACTAGCGGCTACAATGAGCAGTTCTTC. Its translation is CASSLDGTSGYNEQFF.

The sample holds a few counts of this clonotype. This chain uses TRBV19 with TRBJ1-1; D remains ambiguous. The length of the CDR3 is 13 residues. Germline V lookup: CDR1 LNHDA, CDR2 SQIVND (reference sequence). V lost 9 bases and J lost 4, with 15 bases in between. CDR3 residues: CASSIGRVTEAFF. The DNA for the CDR3 is TGTGCCAGCAGCATAGGTCGGGTCACTGAAGCTTTCTTT.

This chain uses TRBV19 with TRBJ2-7, with 9 positions matching TRBD1. Unmatched junction bases numbered 7, after V lost 8 bases and J lost 5 bases. There are 13 residues in the CDR3. Germline CDR1 LNHDA, CDR2 SQIVND (reference sequence). CDR3 DNA: TGTGCCAGTGGACACAGGGGGCGGGACGAGCAGTACTTC. Protein product: CASGHRGRDEQYF.

The CDR3 sequence: CASSYLRDRGRNQPQHF. The CDR3 DNA sequence: TGTGCCAGCAGTTACCTCCGGGACAGGGGGAGAAATCAGCCCCAGCATTTT. The J gene is TRBJ1-5, the V gene TRBV6-5; 11 bases match TRBD1. The CDR3 spans 17 residues. The V and J ends lost 2 bases and 4 bases, in that order; junction bases with no gene match: 7. Germline V gene data show CDR1 as MNHEY and CDR2 as SVGAGI.

This clonotype has only a few counts. The rearrangement uses TRBV11-2 and TRBJ1-6; D is undetermined. The germline CDR1 and CDR2 sequences are SGHAT and FQNNGV. V shed 4 bases and J shed 7 bases, with 14 bases lying between them. The CDR3 runs 15 residues. CDR3 DNA sequence: TGTGCCAGCAGCTCCAAGTCCGCGCTCAATTCACCCCTCCACTTT. Encoded protein: CASSSKSALNSPLHF.

To note about this clonotype: A much larger clone lies a single base off, so this may be a read error. The chain employs TRBV7-9 and TRBJ2-7; D ambiguous. This CDR3 is 13 amino acids long. Looked up from germline, CDR1 is SEHNR and CDR2 is FQNEAQ (reference sequence). CDR3 region: CASSFSSSYKQYF. The CDR3 nucleotides are TGTGCCAGCAGCTTCTCTAGTTCCTACAAGCAGTACTTC.